The present entry profiles one T cell receptor (beta chain) with its context. Its specificity is unknown. This specimen comes from a study of cytomegalovirus exposure and HLA in healthy donors. Study conclusions and caveats: Earlier results showed most TCR beta V segments being productive about 87% or about 30% of the time. Cytomegalovirus-associated status was assigned to about 150 TCR beta chains.

Germline CDR1 reads SGHTA; CDR2 reads FQGNSA. After removal of 0 bases from V and 6 bases from J, the junction contained 7 bases not matched to a gene. The CDR3 is 18 residues long. It was with 60 Vbeta and 13 Jbeta primers that the PCR ran. The protocol was immunoSEQ multiplex PCR, while the TCRdb copy is restricted to in-frame clones and leaves out a portion. The sample totals roughly 78,000 clones. The specimen sequenced was PBMCs. The TCR comes from a boy younger than 18 in good health and CMV-seronegative. The V and J genes are TRBV7-2 and TRBJ2-3; TRBD2 matches 15 bases. CDR3 loop: CASSLARVGTSGRDTQYF. CDR3 coding DNA: TGTGCCAGCAGCTTAGCGCGGGTCGGGACTAGCGGGAGGGATACGCAGTATTTT.